This entry concerns a single TCR beta chain. As yet, its antigen is unknown. Researchers ran the PCR with 60 Vbeta and 13 Jbeta primers. The repertoire was sequenced with immunoSEQ multiplex PCR; TCRdb's copy has only in-frame clones and lacks some. This repertoire shows about 130,000 clones, about 74% found once; its top ten account for 2% to 2.5%. The sample comes from a study of cytomegalovirus exposure and HLA in healthy donors. Study summary: Earlier results showed 120 million or so unique TCR beta sequences derived from approximately 170 million T cells. Drawn from HLA-typed donors, 83 million or so unique TCRs were held in an early data release. Study outcomes and limitations: Accurate prediction of HLA-A and HLA-B alleles (for most subjects) was reportedly achieved from TCR beta sequences. A later analysis reported that several of the most significant clusters appeared to be linked to common viral pathogens, among them Epstein-Barr virus.

The CDR3 totals 13 residues. V lost 0 bases and J lost 6, with 9 bases in between. CDR1 SNHLY and CDR2 FYNNEI come from the germline V gene. The chain links TRBV2 to TRBJ2-7, with no clear D. Sequenced: PBMCs. The receptor was derived from a man aged 25 to 40 in good health and CMV-seronegative. The CDR3 loop reads CASSEARNPEQYF. The CDR3, as DNA: TGTGCCAGCAGTGAAGCGCGCAACCCCGAGCAGTACTTC.